This entry features one T cell receptor (beta chain) sequence. These data belong to a study of blood T cell repertoires in COVID-19. Turning to the study itself: The United States, Italy and Spain provided the acute and convalescent COVID-19 samples. Nucleic acid was either cDNA or gDNA, and it came from T cells, B-cell-depleted T cells, or PBMCs.

As handled by the study authors: Estimates of nucleated cell counts were drawn from the amplification of reference gene primers. Assay used: immunoSEQ multiplex PCR; TCRdb lists only in-frame clones, some missing. V, J and clone size reflect that table, while D and trimming were determined from the DNA. The sample records roughly 34,000 clones, around 85% being singletons. Looked up from germline, CDR1 is SGHNT and CDR2 is YYREEE (reference sequence). J was trimmed by 5 bases and V by 3 bases; bases with no gene match: 10. This CDR3 has 16 residues. The specimen was peripheral blood. The receptor comes from a woman aged 80 or older with active or convalescent COVID-19. The V and J genes are TRBV5-4 and TRBJ2-1; 8 positions agree with TRBD2. The CDR3 protein is CASSSISGGRNNEQFF. The CDR3 nucleotides read TGTGCCAGCAGCTCCATAAGCGGGGGCCGCAACAATGAGCAGTTCTTC.